This T cell receptor beta chain was obtained from a study of radiotherapy plus CTLA-4 blockade in lung cancer (dated by TCRdb to 2016 to 2018). With regard to the full study: Among the enrolled patients, roughly 19% had an objective response, and about 29% reached disease control. The investigation overall reported the following: After treatment with radiotherapy and ipilimumab, TCR clones that originated in tumors expanded in peripheral blood. The strongest predictors of response were reported to be early dynamic shifts in blood T cell clones along with a rise in serum interferon-beta following radiation.

The CDR3 covers 13 residues, taking in both the cysteine and the phenylalanine. Solely the CDR3 DNA is kept, with 39 bases framed from the first base. A distance of 10 bases separates the germline ends of V and J, which lose 3 bases and 5 bases respectively. In the germline V gene, CDR1 corresponds to MDHEN and CDR2 to SYDVKM. Library creation used the immunoSEQ multiplex PCR assay. In its TCRdb copy, this immuneACCESS table keeps in-frame sequences only and misses some clones. Where compared with another copy, unresolved V genes explain less than half of these, and the others have no known cause. The sample yields nearly 95,000 clones; about four fifths were counted once. The ten largest clones add up to about a quarter of the sample. This clone was recorded once. The antigen it recognizes is unknown. Within one base of it there is no much larger clone, and no base qualities were kept. At the DNA level, this CDR3 is encoded by other sequences in the same sample as well.

The study evaluated CTLA-4 blockade (ipilimumab) given together with focal radiation therapy in patients who had chemo-refractory metastatic non-small-cell lung cancer. The material was peripheral blood, obtained from a patient treated with radiotherapy plus ipilimumab. The chain couples TRBV28 to TRBJ1-2; the D gene is perhaps TRBD1, on 5 matching bases. The receptor comes from a human donor with non-small cell lung cancer that progressed on radiotherapy plus ipilimumab. The DNA sequence follows: TGTGCCAGCAGTTTGGGGAGGGGTTATGGCTACACCTTC. Translated, this is CASSLGRGYGYTF.